This T cell receptor beta chain was sequenced in a study of shared clonotypes between healthy human individuals. In the authors' workflow: Quality scores were absent from the junction-only immunoSEQ sequences, so filtering differed. Generated by immunoSEQ multiplex PCR, the TCRdb table keeps only in-frame clones and is missing some. V, J and clone size are those of that table, while D and trimming were read from the DNA. The data contain 700,000 or so clones, approximately 75% of them singletons. General study results and limits: Non-shared clonotypes were found to have lower generation probabilities than the clonotypes that were shared by all four of the sorted-subset donors. The diversity represented, both genetic and in exposure history, was limited by few donors.

Of note for this clone: Its antigen is undetermined.

The germline gives CDR1 GTSNPN, CDR2 SVGIG (reference sequence). Trimming left V 4 bases short and J 9 bases short, with 13 bases between. The CDR3 extends over 12 amino acids. The clonotype originates from a woman in her thirties in good health. Sequencing was done on a sample of memory CD4+ T cells sorted from blood. Subset of the sample: CD45RA-negative fraction. The V gene is TRBV30, the J gene TRBJ2-1; perhaps D is TRBD1 or TRBD2 (6 bases each). CDR3 in amino acids: CAWKVEGGEQFF. Written as DNA, the CDR3 is TGTGCCTGGAAGGTTGAGGGGGGTGAGCAGTTCTTC.